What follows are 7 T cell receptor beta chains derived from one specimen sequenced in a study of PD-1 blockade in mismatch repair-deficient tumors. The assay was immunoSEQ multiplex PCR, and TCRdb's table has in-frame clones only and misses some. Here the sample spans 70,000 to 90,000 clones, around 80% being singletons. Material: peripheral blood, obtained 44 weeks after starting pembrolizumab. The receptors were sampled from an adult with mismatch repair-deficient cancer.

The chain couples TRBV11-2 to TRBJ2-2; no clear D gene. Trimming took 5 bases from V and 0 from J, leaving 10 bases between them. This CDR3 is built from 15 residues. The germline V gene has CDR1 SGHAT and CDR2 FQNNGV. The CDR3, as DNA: TGTGCCAGCAGCCCAGTATACGCGAACACCGGGGAGCTGTTTTTT. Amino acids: CASSPVYANTGELFF.

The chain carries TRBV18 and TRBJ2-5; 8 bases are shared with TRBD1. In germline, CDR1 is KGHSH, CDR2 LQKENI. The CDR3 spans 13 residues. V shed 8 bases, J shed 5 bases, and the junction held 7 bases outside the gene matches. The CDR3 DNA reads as TGTGCCAGCCTAGCAGGGGGCCGGGAGACCCAGTACTTC. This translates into CASLAGGRETQYF. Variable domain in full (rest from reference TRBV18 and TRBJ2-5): NAGVMQNPRHLVRRRGQEARLRCSPMKGHSHVYWYRQLPEEGLKFMVYLQKENIIDESGMPKERFSAEFPKEGPSILRIQQVVRGDSAAYFCASLAGGRETQYFGPGTRLLVL.

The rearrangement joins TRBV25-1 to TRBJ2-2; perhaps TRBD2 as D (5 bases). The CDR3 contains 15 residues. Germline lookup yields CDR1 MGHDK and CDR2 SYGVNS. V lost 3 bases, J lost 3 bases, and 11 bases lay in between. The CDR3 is CASSEDWGDTGELFF. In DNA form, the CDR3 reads TGTGCCAGCAGTGAGGACTGGGGTGACACCGGGGAGCTGTTTTTT.

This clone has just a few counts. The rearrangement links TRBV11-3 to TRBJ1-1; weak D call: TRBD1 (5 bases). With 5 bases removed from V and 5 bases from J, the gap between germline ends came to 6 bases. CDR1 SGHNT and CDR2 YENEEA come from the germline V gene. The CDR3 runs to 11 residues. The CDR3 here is CASSGGTEAFF. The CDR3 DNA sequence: TGTGCCAGCAGCGGGGGGACTGAAGCTTTCTTT.

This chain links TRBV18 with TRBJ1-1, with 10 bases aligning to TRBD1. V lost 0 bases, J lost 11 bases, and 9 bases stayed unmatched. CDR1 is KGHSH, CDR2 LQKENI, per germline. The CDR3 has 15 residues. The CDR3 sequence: CASSPPGTGALEAFF. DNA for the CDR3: TGTGCCAGCTCACCACCCGGGACAGGGGCCCTAGAGGCTTTCTTT.

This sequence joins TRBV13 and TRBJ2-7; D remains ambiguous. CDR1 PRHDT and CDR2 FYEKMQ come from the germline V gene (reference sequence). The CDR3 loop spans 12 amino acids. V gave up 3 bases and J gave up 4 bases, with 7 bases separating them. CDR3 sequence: CASSFPRYEQYF. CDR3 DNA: TGTGCCAGCAGCTTTCCTCGATACGAGCAGTACTTC.

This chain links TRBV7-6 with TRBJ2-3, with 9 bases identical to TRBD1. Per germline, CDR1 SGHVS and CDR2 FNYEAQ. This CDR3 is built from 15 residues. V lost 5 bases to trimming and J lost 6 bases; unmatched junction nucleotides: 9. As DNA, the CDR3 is TGTGCCAGCAGCGCCACAGGGGGCGTCCGGGATACGCAGTATTTT. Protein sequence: CASSATGGVRDTQYF. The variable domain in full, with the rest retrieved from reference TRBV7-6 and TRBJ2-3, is GAGVSQSPRYKVTKRGQDVALRCDPISGHVSLYWYRQALGQGPEFLTYFNYEAQQDKSGLPNDRFSAERPEGSISTLTIQRTEQRDSAMYRCASSATGGVRDTQYFGPGTRLTVL.